These 26 T cell receptor beta chains share one sample of origin, sequenced in a study of blood T cells in healthy people across ages. A sample-barcoded 5' primer and a J-beta primer mix were used in a second PCR of roughly 6 to 11 cycles. TCRdb recomputed calls from the 5' RACE reads with MiXCR, one row per CDR3 protein. The sample shows approximately 940,000 distinct CDR3 sequences, 40% to 60% of them seen only once. Input material: blood. The receptors derive from a man aged 30 to 39 in good health.

This clonotype was seen a handful of times. The chain uses TRBV9 and TRBJ2-3, with D perhaps TRBD1 (7 bases). The CDR3 length is 17 residues. Trimming removed 2 bases from V and 4 bases from J, with 20 bases in between. Germline V CDR1 and CDR2: SGDLS, YYNGEE. CDR3 sequence (DNA): TGTGCCAGCAGCGTCCTTCATTATGGGGGGACAGCAGATACGCAGTATTTT. Amino acids: CASSVLHYGGTADTQYF.

The chain couples TRBV5-1 to TRBJ2-1, with 13 positions matching TRBD2. The CDR3 runs to 16 residues. V lost 4 bases and J lost 8; bases outside the gene matches: 9. The germline V gene has CDR1 SGHRS and CDR2 YFSETQ. DNA for the CDR3: TGCGCCAGCAGCGGAAGACTAGCGGGGGGTTGGGATGAGCAGTTCTTC. Residues: CASSGRLAGGWDEQFF. Drawing the rest from reference TRBV5-1 and TRBJ2-1, the complete variable domain is KAGVTQTPRYLIKTRGQQVTLSCSPISGHRSVSWYQQTPGQGLQFLFEYFSETQRNKGNFPGRFSGRQFSNSRSEMNVSTLELGDSALYLCASSGRLAGGWDEQFFGPGTRLTVL.

The gene calls are TRBV20-1 and TRBJ2-3; 10 positions agree with TRBD2. Germline CDR1 DFQATT, CDR2 SNEGSKA (reference sequence). V lost 3 bases to trimming and J lost 4 bases; unmatched junction nucleotides: 7. This CDR3 is built from 15 residues. The CDR3 region has the DNA TGCAGTGCTAGGTCCAGCGGGAGGGCCGCAGATACGCAGTATTTT. Translation gives CSARSSGRAADTQYF.

The sample holds a few counts of this clonotype. The chain has TRBV9 and TRBJ2-3; 10 nucleotides agree with TRBD2. The V gene's germline CDR1 is SGDLS and CDR2 YYNGEE. Trimming cost V 4 bases and J 4 bases; bases outside gene matches: 9. This CDR3 is 16 amino acids long. CDR3 DNA sequence: TGTGCCAGCAGCCCGGCCGGGACTAGCGTCCCAGATACGCAGTATTTT. It yields the protein CASSPAGTSVPDTQYF.

This clonotype was seen only a few times. DNA of the CDR3: TGCAGTGCTAGAGGTCTCGACAGGGGTGTGGGCAATCAGCCCCAGCATTTT. Encoded protein: CSARGLDRGVGNQPQHF. The chain links TRBV20-1 to TRBJ1-5; 8 bases fit TRBD1. CDR1 is DFQATT, CDR2 SNEGSKA, per germline (reference sequence). The CDR3 has 17 amino acids. Trimming at V came to 1 base and at J to 2 bases, leaving 10 bases not matched to a gene.

The chain carries TRBV7-6 and TRBJ2-4; no firm D call. The DNA end is more similar to TRBJ2-7, so the J call may be wrong. Germline CDR1 and CDR2: SGHVS and FNYEAQ. The CDR3 spans 16 residues. The CDR3, as DNA: TGTGCCAGCAGCTTGTCAACGGCGGCCCGAGTCGACGAGCAGTACTTC. Protein product: CASSLSTAARVDEQYF.

This clonotype has a handful of counts. The V call is TRBV27, the J call TRBJ2-1, with D uncertain. The CDR3 runs 14 residues. Trimming left V 7 bases short and J 0 bases short, with 10 bases between. Germline V gene sequence: CDR1 MNHEY, CDR2 SMNVEV (reference sequence). CDR3 in amino acids: CASTDFASYNEQFF. The CDR3 nucleotides read TGTGCCAGCACTGACTTTGCCTCCTACAATGAGCAGTTCTTC.

This clonotype was counted many times. J is TRBJ2-1 and V is TRBV27; D remains ambiguous. The V and J ends lost 8 bases and 4 bases respectively, with 9 bases between them. Germline-derived CDR1 and CDR2 are MNHEY and SMNVEV (reference sequence). This CDR3 spans 12 amino acids. The DNA for the CDR3 is TGTGCCAGCTGGGTTTCATACAATGAGCAGTTCTTC. Encoded protein: CASWVSYNEQFF.

This clonotype turned up a few times. The gene calls are TRBV5-1 and TRBJ2-1; TRBD2 aligns across 13 bases. Trimming at V came to 4 bases and at J to 8 bases, leaving 9 bases not matched to a gene. The germline CDR1 and CDR2 sequences are SGHRS and YFSETQ. The CDR3 has 16 residues. The CDR3 DNA sequence: TGCGCCAGCAGCCTAGGGACTAGCGGGGCAAGGGATGAGCAGTTCTTC. Its translation: CASSLGTSGARDEQFF.

The chain recombines TRBV6-5 with TRBJ2-1; the D is unclear. Trimming removed 0 bases at V and 13 bases at J, with 10 bases between. Per germline, CDR1 MNHEY and CDR2 SVGAGI. The CDR3 contains 12 residues. Here the CDR3 DNA reads TGTGCCAGCAGTTACTCTGGGGATCGCCAGTTCTTC. Its translation is CASSYSGDRQFF.

The chain joins TRBV29-1 to TRBJ2-5; 7 nucleotides agree with TRBD1. The CDR3 covers 13 residues. The germline V gene encodes CDR1 SQVTM and CDR2 ANQGSEA. Germline trimming cut 7 bases from V and 11 bases from J; bases unmatched to any gene: 16. The CDR3 DNA reads TGCAGCGAGAAACAGGGGCCATCCAATGAGCAGTACTTC. Its translation: CSEKQGPSNEQYF.

This clonotype came up a few times. The gene calls are TRBV6-5 and TRBJ2-2; 14 bases match TRBD2. The CDR3 length is 15 residues. After removal of 5 bases from V and 7 bases from J, the junction contained 3 bases not matched to a gene. Germline assignment: CDR1 MNHEY and CDR2 SVGAGI. CDR3 DNA sequence: TGTGCCAGCAGTACGACTAGCGGGAGGGACGGGGAGCTGTTTTTT. Translated: CASSTTSGRDGELFF.

The CDR3 protein is CASSSLFGGQETQYF. The CDR3 coding sequence is TGCGCCAGCAGCTCTCTGTTCGGTGGACAAGAGACCCAGTACTTC. The chain is built from TRBV5-1 and TRBJ2-5; no definite D call. CDR1 and CDR2 from the germline V gene are SGHRS and YFSETQ. CDR3 length equals 15 residues. V lost 3 bases, J lost 2 bases, and 14 bases lay in between. Looking up the rest from reference TRBV5-1 and TRBJ2-5 gives the full variable domain: KAGVTQTPRYLIKTRGQQVTLSCSPISGHRSVSWYQQTPGQGLQFLFEYFSETQRNKGNFPGRFSGRQFSNSRSEMNVSTLELGDSALYLCASSSLFGGQETQYFGPGTRLLVL.

The rearrangement uses TRBV3-1 and TRBJ2-1, with unresolved D. The CDR3 spans 16 residues. Trimming cost V 0 bases and J 2 bases, with 11 bases left between them. Germline lookup yields CDR1 LGHDT and CDR2 YNNKEL (reference sequence). CDR3 nucleotide sequence: TGTGCCAGCAGCCAAGATTTGAGGTTACCCTACAATGAGCAGTTCTTC. As protein: CASSQDLRLPYNEQFF.

This clonotype was detected only a few times. This chain links TRBV20-1 with TRBJ2-3; 9 bases match TRBD2. The ends lost 1 base at V and 5 bases at J; junction bases unmatched: 4. This CDR3 comprises 14 residues. Germline loops: CDR1 DFQATT, CDR2 SNEGSKA (reference sequence). Here the CDR3 DNA reads TGCAGTGCTAGAGGGGCTAGCGGGGAAGATACGCAGTATTTT. Translated, it gives CSARGASGEDTQYF.

The chain uses TRBV20-1 and TRBJ2-3; maybe TRBD2 (5 bases). Trimming cost V 0 bases and J 1 base, with 14 bases left between them. Per germline, CDR1 DFQATT and CDR2 SNEGSKA (reference sequence). This CDR3 has 16 amino acids. The CDR3 here is CSAREAAGRGTDTQYF. CDR3 sequence (DNA): TGCAGTGCTAGAGAGGCGGCGGGTCGAGGCACAGATACGCAGTATTTT.

V and J are TRBV6-4 and TRBJ1-1; 10 bases map to TRBD1. The CDR3 runs to 15 residues. Germline CDR1 and CDR2: MRHNA and SNTAGT. V was clipped by 3 bases and J by 4 bases; unmatched bases: 5. The DNA of the CDR3 is TGTGCCAGCAGTGAAACGACAGGGGGCTTCACTGAAGCTTTCTTT. Protein sequence: CASSETTGGFTEAFF.

This sequence joins TRBV6-5 and TRBJ2-4, with 10 bases fitting TRBD1. From germline, CDR1 is MNHEY and CDR2 SVGAGI. Germline trimming cut 4 bases from V and 0 bases from J; bases unmatched to any gene: 12. This CDR3 region has 19 residues. In DNA, the CDR3 is TGTGCCAGCAGTTCCCATCCGGGACAGGGGTACGAAGCCAAAAACATTCAGTACTTC. This encodes CASSSHPGQGYEAKNIQYF.

The rearrangement links TRBV6-5 to TRBJ2-7; D might be TRBD1 (5 bases). CDR3 size: 15 residues. The germline V gene has CDR1 MNHEY and CDR2 SVGAGI. Trimming took off 0 bases at V and 2 bases at J, with 11 bases between the two ends. CDR3 in amino acids: CASSYSGAAPYEQYF. CDR3 sequence (DNA): TGTGCCAGCAGTTACTCAGGGGCGGCTCCCTACGAGCAGTACTTC.

The V and J genes are TRBV11-3 and TRBJ2-1; D unclear. The V gene's germline CDR1 is SGHNT and CDR2 YENEEA. The CDR3 is made up of 13 amino acids. V dropped 5 bases and J dropped 7 bases, with 12 bases sitting between them. The CDR3, as DNA: TGTGCCAGCAGCCAGTTTGAAAGGAATGAGCAGTTCTTC. Amino acid sequence: CASSQFERNEQFF.

This clonotype turned up a few times. The V gene is TRBV4-3, the J gene TRBJ1-4, with D perhaps TRBD1 (6 bases). CDR3 length: 17 residues. Germline CDR1 LGHNA, CDR2 YSLEER. Trimming took off 3 bases at V and 2 bases at J, with 16 bases between the two ends. CDR3 nucleotides: TGCGCCAGCAGCCAGGCTACAGGGTGGATGACTAATGAAAAACTGTTTTTT. Protein product: CASSQATGWMTNEKLFF.

V is TRBV28 and J is TRBJ1-5; D is unclear. V was clipped by 10 bases and J by 2 bases, with 9 bases between them. CDR3 length: 12 residues. Germline CDR1 is MDHEN and CDR2 is SYDVKM. CDR3 DNA sequence: TGTGCCACACAATTAGGCAATCAGCCCCAGCATTTT. This gives the protein CATQLGNQPQHF.

The chain has TRBV29-1 and TRBJ1-2; 8 bases are a match to TRBD1. V lost 3 bases to trimming and J lost 6 bases; unmatched junction nucleotides: 3. Germline CDR1 SQVTM, CDR2 ANQGSEA. There are 12 residues in the CDR3. In DNA, the CDR3 is TGCAGCGTTGATAGGACAGGGAATGGCTACACCTTC. Amino acids: CSVDRTGNGYTF. The full variable domain, in which reference TRBV29-1 and TRBJ1-2 provide the parts outside the CDR3, is SAVISQKPSRDICQRGTSLTIQCQVDSQVTMMFWYRQQPGQSLTLIATANQGSEATYESGFVIDKFPISRPNLTFSTLTVSNMSPEDSSIYLCSVDRTGNGYTFGSGTRLTVV.

The chain combines TRBV3-1 with TRBJ2-5; D is possibly TRBD2 (6 bases). V was cut by 6 bases and J by 1 base, with 18 bases left in between. The CDR3 totals 16 residues. Germline V gene lookup returns CDR1 LGHDT and CDR2 YNNKEL (reference sequence). For the CDR3, the DNA is TGTGCCAGCAGGAAGCAAATGGAGGGCTTCCAAGAGACCCAGTACTTC. This encodes CASRKQMEGFQETQYF.

This chain links TRBV19 with TRBJ1-2; 8 bases agree with TRBD1. Germline V gene data show CDR1 as LNHDA and CDR2 as SQIVND (reference sequence). CDR3 length: 15 amino acids. V shed 7 bases and J 7 bases; nucleotides not matched to a gene: 14. The CDR3 loop reads CASNPPGRGLIGYTF. The CDR3 nucleotides read TGTGCCAGTAATCCCCCCGGCAGGGGGCTCATTGGCTACACCTTC.

The table lists this clonotype with a few counts. The chain recombines TRBV6-1 with TRBJ2-5, with D maybe TRBD2 (6 bases). V was cut by 3 bases and J by 2 bases, with 13 bases left in between. This CDR3 is built from 15 residues. CDR1 is MNHNS, CDR2 SASEGT, per germline. The CDR3 region has the DNA TGTGCCAGCAGTGACGTGGGAGGTAAACAAGAGACCCAGTACTTC. Translating gives CASSDVGGKQETQYF.